This TCR beta chain was identified in a study of PD-1 blockade in classical Hodgkin lymphoma. Only a few counts were recorded for this clone. Some clones are missing from TCRdb's copy, which holds only in-frame ones; the method was immunoSEQ multiplex PCR. The data contain 25,000 to 30,000 clones, about 88% of them singletons. Time point given: cycle 4 day 1 (C4D1), after 6 weeks of nivolumab. Each and every patient relapsed after autologous stem cell transplantation, and patients got differing brentuximab vedotin exposure. Researchers used magnetic negative selection to pull out pure CD4+ T cells from thawed PBMCs. Germline assignment: CDR1 MDHEN and CDR2 SYDVKM. This CDR3 contains 18 residues. The junction had 14 bases not matched to a gene; V was cut back by 6 bases and J by 0 bases.

This TCR came from a human donor with classical Hodgkin lymphoma. The sample consisted of CD4+ T cells from blood, taken before the fourth cycle of nivolumab. This chain joins TRBV28 and TRBJ1-3; 7 positions agree with TRBD1. The CDR3 bases are TGTGCCAGCAGGACCTGGGACAGCGGTAAAAGCTCTGGAAACACCATATATTTT. The encoded protein is CASRTWDSGKSSGNTIYF.